These 20 T cell receptor beta chains share one sample of origin, sequenced in a study of control samples from healthy donors and cancer patients. The protocol was immunoSEQ multiplex PCR, while the TCRdb copy is restricted to in-frame clones and leaves out a portion. The sample consists of over 150,000 clones, 85% to 95% of them appearing once. Input material: blood. The receptors here all came from a woman younger than 30 in good health.

The V gene is TRBV19, the J gene TRBJ1-6, with 11 bases lining up with TRBD1. V was clipped by 1 base and J by 14 bases; unmatched bases: 7. CDR1 is LNHDA, CDR2 SQIVND, per germline (reference sequence). The CDR3 has 15 amino acids. The CDR3 coding sequence is TGTGCCAGTAGTATAGCCGGCGGACAGGGGGCTACCCTCCACTTT. Amino acids: CASSIAGGQGATLHF. The entire variable domain, with the rest obtained from reference TRBV19 and TRBJ1-6, is as follows: DGGITQSPKYLFRKEGQNVTLSCEQNLNHDAMYWYRQDPGQGLRLIYYSQIVNDFQKGDIAEGYSVSREKKESFPLTVTSAQKNPTAFYLCASSIAGGQGATLHFGNGTRLTVT.

The chain employs TRBV5-1 and TRBJ2-7; a weak D match, TRBD1 (6 bases). The CDR3 totals 14 residues. V was trimmed by 5 bases and J by 2 bases, leaving 14 bases between them. The germline gives CDR1 SGHRS, CDR2 YFSETQ. CDR3 in amino acids: CASRLGGPTYEQYF. The CDR3, as DNA: TGCGCCAGCAGGCTAGGGGGACCCACCTACGAGCAGTACTTC.

About this clone: This sample also contains other DNA sequences that code for the same CDR3. The chain employs TRBV7-9 and TRBJ1-1; D uncertain. In germline, CDR1 is SEHNR, CDR2 FQNEAQ (reference sequence). V was trimmed by 3 bases and J by 0 bases, leaving 8 bases between them. This CDR3 region has 14 residues. DNA of the CDR3: TGTGCCAGCAGCTTGGCAGGACTGAACACTGAAGCTTTCTTT. Translation: CASSLAGLNTEAFF.

The chain links TRBV4-3 to TRBJ2-1; D is perhaps TRBD1 (5 bases). The CDR3 extends over 15 amino acids. Trimming removed 0 bases at V and 4 bases at J, with 10 bases between. Germline V gene lookup returns CDR1 LGHNA and CDR2 YSLEER. This CDR3 reads CASSQEETAYNEQFF. The DNA for the CDR3 is TGCGCCAGCAGCCAAGAAGAGACAGCTTACAATGAGCAGTTCTTC.

This chain connects TRBV6-2 or TRBV6-3 to TRBJ1-1; 10 nucleotides agree with TRBD1. This CDR3 has 17 amino acids. V lost 6 bases to trimming and J lost 1 base; unmatched junction nucleotides: 11. Germline V gene data show CDR1 as MNHEY and CDR2 as SVGEGT. CDR3 sequence reads: CASSRPLRDRGNTEAFF. DNA for the CDR3: TGTGCCAGCAGCCGCCCCCTGAGGGACAGGGGGAACACTGAAGCTTTCTTT.

This chain joins TRBV6-6 and TRBJ1-4; the D is unclear. The V gene's germline CDR1 is MNHNY and CDR2 SVGAGI (reference sequence). V lost 5 bases, J lost 5 bases, and 12 bases lay in between. There are 14 residues in the CDR3. Here the CDR3 reads CASSLIRGNEKLFF. DNA for the CDR3: TGTGCCAGCAGTCTTATCCGGGGAAATGAAAAACTGTTTTTT.

The V call is TRBV28, the J call TRBJ2-7; D unclear. This CDR3 is 13 amino acids long. CDR1 is MDHEN, CDR2 SYDVKM, per germline. V lost 2 bases and J 5 bases, leaving 10 bases between the germline ends. The CDR3 spells CASSLNPEHEQYF. CDR3 nucleotide sequence: TGTGCCAGCAGTTTAAATCCAGAACACGAGCAGTACTTC.

The V gene is TRBV2, the J gene TRBJ1-1; 7 nucleotides match TRBD1. In germline, CDR1 is SNHLY, CDR2 FYNNEI. The junction had 18 bases not matched to a gene; V was cut back by 7 bases and J by 10 bases. The CDR3 contains 15 residues. CDR3 protein: CASTESEGANSVAFF. Here the CDR3 DNA reads TGTGCCAGCACCGAAAGTGAGGGGGCAAATAGTGTAGCTTTCTTT. The full variable domain, with the rest looked up from reference TRBV2 and TRBJ1-1, is EPEVTQTPSHQVTQMGQEVILRCVPISNHLYFYWYRQILGQKVEFLVSFYNNEISEKSEIFDDQFSVERPDGSNFTLKIRSTKLEDSAMYFCASTESEGANSVAFFGQGTRLTVV.

The genes are TRBV9 and TRBJ2-7, with 7 nucleotides matching TRBD1. Germline CDR1 is SGDLS and CDR2 is YYNGEE. CDR3 length: 13 amino acids. J lost 4 bases, V lost 4 bases, and 5 bases had no gene match. The chain's CDR3 is CASSPPTGYEQYF. The CDR3 DNA follows: TGTGCCAGCAGCCCCCCGACAGGGTACGAGCAGTACTTC.

On this clone itself: Other DNA sequences within the sample encode an identical CDR3. The CDR3 here is CASSPPGETQYF. Written as DNA, the CDR3 is TGTGCCAGCTCACCCCCAGGGGAGACCCAGTACTTC. This sequence joins TRBV18 and TRBJ2-5, with D tentatively TRBD1 (5 bases). Trimming removed 3 bases at V and 5 bases at J, with 7 bases between. This CDR3 comprises 12 residues. The germline gives CDR1 KGHSH, CDR2 LQKENI.

The V and J genes are TRBV6-6 and TRBJ2-2, with D unresolved. The CDR3 is 12 amino acids. From germline, CDR1 is MNHNY and CDR2 SVGAGI (reference sequence). Deletions cut 5 bases from V and 4 bases from J, with 5 bases between. The CDR3 nucleotides are TGTGCCAGCAGTCCTTTCACCGGGGAGCTGTTTTTT. This encodes CASSPFTGELFF.

V gene TRBV4-1 combines with J gene TRBJ2-5; D tentatively reads TRBD1 or TRBD2 (5 bases each). The V gene lost 3 bases and the J gene lost 4 bases, with 12 bases spanning the gap. The germline V gene has CDR1 MGHRA and CDR2 YSYEKL. This CDR3 has 14 amino acids. The CDR3 reads CASSQGVLSETQYF. The CDR3 nucleotides read TGCGCCAGCAGCCAGGGGGTTTTATCAGAGACCCAGTACTTC.

V gene TRBV6-2 or TRBV6-3 combines with J gene TRBJ2-7; D remains ambiguous. CDR1 MNHEY and CDR2 SVGEGT come from the germline V gene. The CDR3 extends over 14 amino acids. Trimming pared 4 bases from V and 0 bases from J, leaving 10 bases between. This chain's CDR3 is CASSWTGPSYEQYF. The CDR3 region has the DNA TGTGCCAGCAGTTGGACCGGGCCCTCCTACGAGCAGTACTTC.

The chain carries TRBV6-1 and TRBJ1-3; D not certain. The germline gives CDR1 MNHNS, CDR2 SASEGT. V lost 1 base to trimming and J lost 2 bases, with 9 bases between them. The CDR3 runs to 15 residues. The CDR3: CASSEDGYPGNTIYF. The CDR3 DNA reads TGTGCCAGCAGTGAAGACGGCTATCCTGGAAACACCATATATTTT.

The chain's CDR3 is CASSQDVRRGQASGANVLTF. The CDR3 DNA sequence: TGCGCCAGCAGCCAAGATGTCAGACGGGGACAGGCCTCTGGGGCCAACGTCCTGACTTTC. This sequence joins TRBV4-3 and TRBJ2-6; 8 bases map to TRBD1. With 0 bases clipped from V and 0 bases from J, the junction kept 10 bases outside the gene matches. CDR1 is LGHNA and CDR2 is YSLEER in the germline V gene. The CDR3 loop spans 20 amino acids.

The chain carries TRBV24-1 and TRBJ1-2, with 9 positions matching TRBD1. The CDR3 spans 14 residues. The junction had 12 bases not matched to a gene; V was cut back by 10 bases and J by 7 bases. Looked up from germline, CDR1 is KGHDR and CDR2 is SFDVKD. The CDR3, as DNA: TGTGCCACTGATATACCGGGACAGGGTAGTGGCTACACCTTC. Protein product: CATDIPGQGSGYTF.

J is TRBJ2-7 and V is TRBV9; no clear D gene. Per germline, CDR1 SGDLS and CDR2 YYNGEE. This CDR3 is 12 amino acids long. Trimming pared 0 bases from V and 6 bases from J, leaving 7 bases between. The DNA of the CDR3 is TGTGCCAGCAGCGTAGGATGGGGCGAGCAGTACTTC. Its protein is CASSVGWGEQYF.

The chain recombines TRBV10-1 with TRBJ1-4; possible D gene TRBD1, 6 bases. V dropped 11 bases and J dropped 3 bases, with 13 bases sitting between them. Germline CDR1 and CDR2: WNHNN and SYGVQD (reference sequence). The CDR3 runs 13 residues. CDR3 nucleotide sequence: TGCGCCTGGACCAGGGGTTCTAATGAAAAACTGTTTTTT. Amino acid sequence: CAWTRGSNEKLFF.

The chain combines TRBV25-1 with TRBJ1-6, with D hard to call. There are 16 residues in the CDR3. V was trimmed by 6 bases and J by 4 bases, leaving 16 bases between them. The V gene's germline CDR1 is MGHDK and CDR2 SYGVNS. The CDR3, as DNA: TGTGCCAGCAGCCGGGATCCTCAGGATTATAATTCACCCCTCCACTTT. Protein product: CASSRDPQDYNSPLHF.

V is TRBV2 and J is TRBJ2-7; D could derive from TRBD1 or TRBD2 (5 bases each). There are 14 residues in the CDR3. V lost 5 bases and J 3 bases, leaving 14 bases between the germline ends. CDR1 SNHLY and CDR2 FYNNEI come from the germline V gene. CDR3 sequence reads: CASSIGTPSYEQYF. CDR3 nucleotide sequence: TGTGCCAGCAGTATTGGGACCCCGAGCTACGAGCAGTACTTC.